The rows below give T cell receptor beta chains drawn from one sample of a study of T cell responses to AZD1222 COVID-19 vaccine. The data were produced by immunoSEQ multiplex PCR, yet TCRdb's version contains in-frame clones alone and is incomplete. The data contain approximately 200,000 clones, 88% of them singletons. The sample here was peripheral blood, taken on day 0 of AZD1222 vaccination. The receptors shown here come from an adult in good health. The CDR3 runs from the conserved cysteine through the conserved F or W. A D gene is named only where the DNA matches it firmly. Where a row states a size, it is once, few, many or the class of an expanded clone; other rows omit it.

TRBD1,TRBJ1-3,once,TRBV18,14,CASSPGTERNTIYF,TGTGCCAGCTCACCTGGGACAGAGAGAAACACCATATATTTT
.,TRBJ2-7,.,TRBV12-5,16,CASGLGLMDSTYEQYF,TGTGCTAGTGGTTTGGGCCTAATGGACAGTACCTACGAGCAGTACTTC
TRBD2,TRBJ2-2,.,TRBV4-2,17,CASSRRLAGENTGELFF,TGTGCCAGCAGCCGTCGACTAGCGGGGGAGAACACCGGGGAGCTGTTTTTT
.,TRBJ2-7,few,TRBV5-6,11,CASGLPYEQYF,TGTGCCAGCGGTTTACCTTACGAGCAGTACTTC
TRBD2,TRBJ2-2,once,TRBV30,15,CAWSDTSGVAGELFF,TGTGCCTGGAGTGATACTAGCGGGGTGGCCGGGGAGCTGTTTTTT
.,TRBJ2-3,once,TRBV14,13,CASSPNFRDTQYF,TGTGCCAGCAGCCCCAACTTCCGGGATACGCAGTATTTT
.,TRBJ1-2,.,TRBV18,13,CASSPGEDYGYTF,TGTGCCAGCTCACCAGGGGAAGACTATGGCTACACCTTC
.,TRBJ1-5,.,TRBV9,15,CASSVDGYSNQPQHF,TGTGCCAGCAGCGTAGACGGTTATAGCAATCAGCCCCAGCATTTT
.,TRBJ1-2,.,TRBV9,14,CASSVGEGRNGYTF,TGTGCCAGCAGCGTAGGGGAAGGGAGGAATGGCTACACCTTC
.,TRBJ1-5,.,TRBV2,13,CASSEQGNQPQHF,TGTGCCAGCAGTGAACAGGGGAATCAGCCCCAGCATTTT
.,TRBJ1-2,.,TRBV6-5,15,CASTRDGSGPYGYTF,TGTGCCAGCACTCGTGACGGAAGTGGGCCCTATGGCTACACCTTC
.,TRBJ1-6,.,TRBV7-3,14,CASSFGTTNSPLHF,TGTGCCAGCAGCTTCGGGACAACAAATTCACCCCTCCACTTT
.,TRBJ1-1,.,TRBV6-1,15,CASSENWAGQTEAFF,TGTGCCAGCAGTGAAAACTGGGCAGGGCAAACTGAAGCTTTCTTT
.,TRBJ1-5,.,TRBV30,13,CAWSDRVDQPQHF,TGTGCCTGGAGTGACAGGGTGGATCAGCCCCAGCATTTT
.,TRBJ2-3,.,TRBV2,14,CASKSAQVGNTQYF,TGTGCCAGCAAAAGCGCTCAGGTGGGAAATACGCAGTATTTT
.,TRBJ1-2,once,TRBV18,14,CASSPGGIDYGYTF,TGTGCCAGCTCACCAGGGGGTATAGATTATGGCTACACCTTC
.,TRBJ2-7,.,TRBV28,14,CASSSQGRPSEQYF,TGTGCCAGCAGTTCCCAGGGGCGCCCCTCCGAGCAGTACTTC
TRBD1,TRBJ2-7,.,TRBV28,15,CASSPRLGQGIEQYF,TGTGCCAGCAGTCCCCGTTTGGGACAGGGGATCGAGCAGTACTTC
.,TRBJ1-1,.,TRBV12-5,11,CAMAVNTEAFF,TGTGCTATGGCGGTGAACACTGAAGCTTTCTTT
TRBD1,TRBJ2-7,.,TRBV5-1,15,CASSLAGQVAYEQYF,TGCGCCAGCAGCTTGGCCGGACAGGTTGCCTACGAGCAGTACTTC
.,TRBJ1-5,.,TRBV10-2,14,CASSRVDGIQPQHF,TGCGCCAGCAGTCGAGTAGATGGGATTCAGCCCCAGCATTTT
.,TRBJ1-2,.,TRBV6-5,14,CASSYSTGGSGYTF,TGTGCCAGCAGTTACTCGACGGGGGGAAGTGGCTACACCTTC
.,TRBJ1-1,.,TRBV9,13,CASSVKGDTEAFF,TGTGCCAGCAGCGTAAAAGGCGACACTGAAGCTTTCTTT
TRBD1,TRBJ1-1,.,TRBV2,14,CASSGQGRNTEAFF,TGTGCCAGCAGTGGACAGGGTCGGAACACTGAAGCTTTCTTT
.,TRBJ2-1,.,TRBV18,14,CASSQPLGGNEQFF,TGTGCCAGCTCTCAACCTCTAGGAGGCAATGAGCAGTTCTTC
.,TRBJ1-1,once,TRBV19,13,CASSIPPSTEAFF,TGTGCCAGTAGTATACCCCCCAGCACTGAAGCTTTCTTT